One and the same sample provided the 8 T cell receptor beta chains below, sequenced in a study of T cell repertoires in cytomegalovirus infection. TCRdb re-derived calls from the reads in MiXCR, one entry per CDR3 protein. Counted here are under 600,000 distinct CDR3 sequences, more than 15% occurring once; the ten biggest clones make up more than 20%. The sequencing sample was made of CD8+ T cells from PBMCs. The receptors come from a human donor in good health (CMV status not recorded). Some clones in this sample may be carry-over from other donors' samples.

This clonotype was detected only a few times. The genes are TRBV20-1 and TRBJ2-7, with a weak D call TRBD1 (5 bases). V lost 0 bases and J 4 bases, leaving 13 bases between the germline ends. This CDR3 has 14 amino acids. Germline CDR1 reads DFQATT; CDR2 reads SNEGSKA (reference sequence). The CDR3 reads CSARDILGQYEQYF. CDR3 coding DNA: TGCAGTGCTAGAGATATTTTGGGGCAGTACGAGCAGTACTTC.

A note on this clonotype: A much larger clone sits a single nucleotide away, making a read error possible. As the CDR3 is not closed by the conserved phenylalanine or tryptophan, this likely results from a read error. The rearrangement uses TRBV10-3 and TRBJ2-7; TRBD1 aligns across 7 bases. The CDR3 has 13 residues. The V gene's germline CDR1 is ENHRY and CDR2 SYGVKD. V shed 4 bases and J 3 bases; nucleotides not matched to a gene: 3. CDR3 residues: CAISGRDSYEQYL. CDR3 in DNA: TGTGCCATCAGTGGCCGGGACAGCTACGAGCAGTACTTA.

The sample holds many counts of this clonotype. The chain carries TRBV11-2 and TRBJ2-1; weak D call: TRBD1 (5 bases). The CDR3 runs to 13 residues. CDR1 is SGHAT, CDR2 FQNNGV, per germline. Trimming removed 6 bases from V and 2 bases from J, with 8 bases in between. Here the CDR3 DNA reads TGTGCCAGCAGTTCGACAGCCTACAATGAGCAGTTCTTC. It is translated as CASSSTAYNEQFF.

This clonotype has at least ten counts. The DNA for the CDR3 is TGTGCCAGCAGTCCCCTTATGTCAGGGAGTGGCCAGCCCCAGCATTTT. As protein: CASSPLMSGSGQPQHF. The chain combines TRBV28 with TRBJ1-5, with a possible D match to TRBD1 (5 bases). The V gene lost 5 bases and the J gene lost 7 bases, with 21 bases spanning the gap. Per the germline V gene, CDR1 is MDHEN and CDR2 is SYDVKM. The CDR3 has 16 amino acids.

The genes are TRBV19 and TRBJ2-7; D is perhaps TRBD2 (5 bases). Germline V gene lookup returns CDR1 LNHDA and CDR2 SQIVND (reference sequence). The CDR3 consists of 12 residues. The CDR3 sequence: CAFRRRLYEQYF. As DNA, the CDR3 is TGTGCTTTCCGGAGGAGGCTTTACGAGCAGTACTTC.

Many counts were recorded for this clonotype. This chain connects TRBV4-1 to TRBJ2-1, with a weak D call TRBD2 (6 bases). CDR1 and CDR2 from the germline V gene are MGHRA and YSYEKL. Trimming removed 3 bases at V and 0 bases at J, with 9 bases between. CDR3 length equals 15 residues. The CDR3 region is CASSQRGGSYNEQFF. The CDR3 DNA sequence: TGCGCCAGCAGCCAGCGGGGCGGCTCCTACAATGAGCAGTTCTTC.

This clonotype has ten or more counts. The CDR3: CSVEDWAGGVAEAFF. The CDR3 coding sequence is TGCAGCGTTGAAGATTGGGCCGGGGGAGTAGCTGAAGCTTTCTTT. The chain carries TRBV29-1 and TRBJ1-1; D is perhaps TRBD1 (5 bases). This CDR3 is built from 15 residues. Germline V gives CDR1 SQVTM, CDR2 ANQGSEA. Trimming took off 0 bases at V and 6 bases at J, with 17 bases between the two ends.

This clonotype was counted at least ten times. The chain carries TRBV7-9 and TRBJ2-7; 7 nucleotides align to TRBD1. Germline CDR1 SEHNR, CDR2 FQNEAQ (reference sequence). The CDR3 length is 14 residues. The V and J ends lost 7 bases and 4 bases, in that order; junction bases with no gene match: 10. The CDR3 DNA is TGTGCCAGCACGCACCGGGACAGAGAATACGAGCAGTACTTC. Amino acids: CASTHRDREYEQYF.